This T cell receptor beta chain was profiled in a study of cytomegalovirus exposure and HLA in healthy donors. The CDR3 has 14 residues. With 1 base removed from V and 7 bases from J, the gap between germline ends came to 11 bases. Germline V CDR1 and CDR2: SGHTA, FQGNSA. PCR involved 60 Vbeta and 13 Jbeta primers. Assay used: immunoSEQ multiplex PCR; TCRdb lists only in-frame clones, some missing. Here the sample spans approximately 86,000 clones, roughly 70% being singletons. Donors consisted of healthy bone marrow donors. The chain recombines TRBV7-2 with TRBJ1-5; D is unresolved. This TCR was recovered from a man in his forties or fifties in good health and CMV-seronegative. The source material was PBMCs. CDR3 bases: TGTGCCAGCAGCTTAGATGCGGGTCACCAGCCCCAGCATTTT. It codes for CASSLDAGHQPQHF.